This TCR beta chain was captured in a study of T-cell reconstitution after alpha-beta-depleted transplantation in children. This clonotype was found a few times. The CDR3 consists of 17 residues. V lost 4 bases and J lost 0, with 18 bases in between. Germline CDR1 reads ENHRY; CDR2 reads SYGVKD. This sample's TCRbeta library carried unique molecular identifier barcodes. Each CDR3 protein gets one entry after TCRdb re-called the PCR reads with MiXCR. Among hundreds of thousands of distinct CDR3 sequences, around 19% were seen once, and the ten largest hold about 3.1%. This TCR was recovered from a human donor who donated a stem cell graft to a child with acute lymphoblastic leukemia. The sample consisted of PBMCs from the stem cell graft donor, taken from the stem cell graft. The chain employs TRBV10-3 and TRBJ1-2, with D possibly being TRBD1 (5 bases). CDR3 protein: CAISAMGQRSTNYGYTF. CDR3 sequence (DNA): TGTGCCATCAGTGCCATGGGGCAGCGCTCAACTAACTATGGCTACACCTTC.